This T cell receptor (beta chain) was documented in a study of OX40 agonist ivuxolimab in advanced cancers. Study background: Treatment received earlier with anti-PD-1, anti-PD-L1 or anti-CTLA-4 agents was allowed, and 40% had some. Three partial responders included one hepatocellular carcinoma patient and two cutaneous melanoma patients.

Clones were read by immunoSEQ multiplex PCR, and TCRdb kept only the in-frame ones, dropping some. The sample includes 65,000 to 85,000 clones, roughly nine tenths of them seen just once. V was shortened by 1 base and J by 4 bases, with 5 bases between the two germline ends. Germline V lookup: CDR1 MNHEY, CDR2 SMNVEV (reference sequence). The CDR3 is 14 amino acids. The starting material was CD4+ or CD8+ T cells sorted from blood, obtained in a trial of the OX40 agonist ivuxolimab. The chain employs TRBV27 and TRBJ1-6; D is unresolved. This receptor was identified in an adult with an advanced solid tumor such as melanoma, head and neck, liver or kidney cancer. DNA of the CDR3: TGTGCCAGCAGTTTATACAGTTATAATTCACCCCTCCACTTT. It yields the protein CASSLYSYNSPLHF.